This T cell receptor (beta chain) was sequenced during a study of T cell changes during pregnancy in multiple sclerosis. This clone was picked up one time. TCRdb's table, derived via immunoSEQ multiplex PCR, lists solely in-frame clones and lacks some. The top ten clones hold approximately 1.2% of a sample with around 71,000 clones, roughly nine tenths of them seen once. V lost 5 bases and J 2 bases, leaving 13 bases between the germline ends. The CDR3 extends over 14 amino acids. Germline assignment: CDR1 SEHNR and CDR2 FQNEAQ (reference sequence). This chain joins TRBV7-9 and TRBJ2-7, with a tentative D call TRBD2 (5 bases). Specimen: peripheral blood, collected in the third trimester of pregnancy. The sequence was obtained from a female donor with multiple sclerosis, enrolled in a pregnancy study. The CDR3 reads CASSPREPTYEQYF. The CDR3 DNA reads as TGTGCCAGCAGCCCTAGGGAGCCTACCTACGAGCAGTACTTC.